The 6 T cell receptor beta chains below come from one sample, sequenced in a study of spatial heterogeneity in lung cancer. General observations from the study: One measure, the expanded intratumoral alpha and beta TCR count, tracked tumor mutation counts.

Using its own MiXCR run on the 5' RACE reads, TCRdb lists one record per CDR3 protein. The table has roughly 16,000 distinct CDR3 sequences, around 6.2% seen once; the top ten hold 6.8%. Time point indicated: sample taken at primary tumor resection. These TCRs' antigens remain unknown. This material consisted of lung tumor tissue, taken at surgery. The receptor set was obtained from a male donor with early-stage non-small cell lung cancer.

This clonotype came up many times. For a library built for alpha chains, this beta chain is a stray read; little rests on its size. This chain connects TRBV4-1 to TRBJ2-3; D gene ambiguous. The ends were cut back, 4 bases at V and 10 bases at J, with 15 bases in the middle. The CDR3 loop spans 13 amino acids. Germline CDR1 MGHRA, CDR2 YSYEKL. CDR3 nucleotides: TGCGCCAGCAGCCTCCTGAACAAAGACGCGCAGTATTTT. Translating it yields CASSLLNKDAQYF.

Details on this clonotype: Found in a library prepared for alpha chains, this beta chain is an off-target read, and its abundance has little meaning. In DNA, the CDR3 is TGTGCCAGCAGAGCTTTAGCGGGGGGAACCTACGAGCAGTACTTC. This encodes CASRALAGGTYEQYF. This chain links TRBV28 with TRBJ2-7; 10 bases fit TRBD2. Germline assignment: CDR1 MDHEN and CDR2 SYDVKM. J gave up 2 bases and V 6 bases, and 7 bases lay outside the gene matches. The CDR3 length is 15 residues.

In its sample, this clonotype was seen many times. This beta chain slipped into a library made for alpha chains as a stray read, so its size is not meaningful. CDR3 loop: CASSPRGRGNQPQHF. In nucleotides, the CDR3 is TGTGCCAGCAGTCCCAGGGGAAGGGGCAATCAGCCCCAGCATTTT. This rearrangement joins TRBV12-3 or TRBV12-4 to TRBJ1-5; D might be TRBD1 (6 bases). The V gene lost 5 bases and the J gene lost 2 bases, with 13 bases spanning the gap. This CDR3 has 15 residues.

This clonotype has a count of ten or more. This beta chain slipped into a library made for alpha chains as a stray read, so its size is not meaningful. This chain links TRBV6-5 with TRBJ2-7; tentatively, D is TRBD1 or TRBD2 (6 bases each). Germline loops: CDR1 MNHEY, CDR2 SVGAGI. Trimming pared 7 bases from V and 6 bases from J, leaving 25 bases between. This CDR3 is built from 16 residues. Written as DNA, the CDR3 is TGTGCCAGCACCCGGGTTAGGATAGCGGAGGGGGGCGAGCAGTACTTC. It yields the protein CASTRVRIAEGGEQYF.

This clonotype was seen at least ten times. This beta chain is a stray sequence in a library constructed for alpha chains; its clone size is not meaningful. The J gene is TRBJ2-5, the V gene TRBV6-6; 8 nucleotides line up with TRBD2. The CDR3 is 13 residues long. Germline CDR1 is MNHNY and CDR2 is SVGAGI (reference sequence). With 5 bases clipped from V and 4 bases from J, the junction kept 3 bases outside the gene matches. The CDR3 DNA sequence: TGTGCCAGCAGTCACGGGGGGGGAGAGACCCAGTACTTC. Translation: CASSHGGGETQYF.

This clonotype was found many times. The library was built for alpha chains, so this beta chain is an off-target read and its size means little. The chain uses TRBV6-4 and TRBJ1-1, with D uncertain. The V end was cut by 1 base, the J end by 2 bases, with 11 bases between. The CDR3 is made up of 15 amino acids. Germline V CDR1 and CDR2: MRHNA, SNTAGT. The DNA for the CDR3 is TGTGCCAGCAGTGACTGGGATCCCCGAAACACTGAAGCTTTCTTT. Its protein is CASSDWDPRNTEAFF.